This passage covers 2 T cell receptor beta chains from one sample sequenced in a study of cytotoxic CD8 clonotypes in ibrutinib-treated CLL. The data were produced by immunoSEQ multiplex PCR, yet TCRdb's version contains in-frame clones alone and is incomplete. The sample carries 45,000 or so clones, 45% to 60% recorded once. Sample: PBMCs, taken after 24 months of ibrutinib treatment. Source of these receptors: a human donor with chronic lymphocytic leukemia.

The chain uses TRBV13 and TRBJ2-1; 9 bases are shared with TRBD2. Looked up from germline, CDR1 is PRHDT and CDR2 is FYEKMQ (reference sequence). After removal of 3 bases from V and 3 bases from J, the junction contained 3 bases not matched to a gene. The CDR3 length is 15 residues. CDR3 sequence reads: CASSFGGGVYNEQFF. DNA for the CDR3: TGTGCCAGCAGCTTCGGCGGGGGGGTCTACAATGAGCAGTTCTTC.

This clone has more than one count but fewer than ten. The J gene is TRBJ1-5, the V gene TRBV4-1; D gene unclear. Germline CDR1 MGHRA, CDR2 YSYEKL. The V end lost 0 bases, the J end lost 11 bases, and 14 bases lay between the germline ends. This CDR3 has 14 amino acids. The CDR3 coding sequence is TGCGCCAGCAGCCAAGATCTGACGTCCGGGACCCAGCATTTT. As protein: CASSQDLTSGTQHF.